Included here is one T cell receptor (beta chain) sequence, with context. Its antigen is currently unknown. The data derive from a study of shared clonotypes between healthy human individuals. Study conclusions and caveats: The sampled material consisted only of blood, and tissue repertoires are likely to differ. Unshared clonotypes carried lower generation probabilities than those common to all four donors. Sharing across four donors was highest in naive CD4 (approximately 5%) and lowest in memory CD8 (around 0.4%).

Profiled with immunoSEQ multiplex PCR; TCRdb holds only in-frame clones, not every one. The sample comprises around 1.9 million clones, around 95% of which are singletons, and roughly 1.7% rests with the top ten. CD8 cells regarded as naive lacked CD45RO, were positively chosen for CCR7, and omitted terminally differentiated effector memory CD45RA+ cells. This CDR3 is built from 15 residues. Germline CDR1 and CDR2: SNHLY and FYNNEI. Trimming left V 5 bases short and J 2 bases short, with 13 bases between. The sequenced sample consisted of naive CD8+ T cells from PBMCs. The receptor was derived from a young man in good health. Some clones in this sample may be carry-over from other donors' samples. The chain links TRBV2 to TRBJ1-5; D call uncertain. The CDR3 nucleotides are TGTGCCAGCAGTCCCAAGGACGGGGGCAATCAGCCCCAGCATTTT. Its protein product is CASSPKDGGNQPQHF.